This TCR beta chain emerged from a study of blood T cell repertoires in COVID-19. At the level of the study: The samples span acute and convalescent COVID-19 from the United States, Italy and Spain.

Some clones are missing from TCRdb's copy, which holds only in-frame ones; the method was immunoSEQ multiplex PCR. The profile shows roughly 100,000 clones, about 82% of them singletons. This CDR3 is built from 12 residues. From germline, CDR1 is SGHRS and CDR2 YFSETQ. With 1 base removed from V and 4 bases from J, the gap between germline ends came to 5 bases. The chain links TRBV5-1 to TRBJ2-5, with unresolved D. The sequencing sample was made of peripheral blood. This receptor was identified in a human donor in a cohort sampled during active COVID-19. CDR3 DNA sequence: TGCGCCAGCAGCTTGAGCACAGAGACCCAGTACTTC. Its protein is CASSLSTETQYF.